The 6 T cell receptor beta chains in this list originate from one sample, sequenced in a study of blood T cell repertoires in COVID-19. The table came from immunoSEQ multiplex PCR; TCRdb's copy has only in-frame clones and leaves some out. There are approximately 28,000 clones in the sample; more than 70% occur only once, and more than 20% lies in the top ten. Sequencing was performed on peripheral blood. Source of these receptors: a boy under 10 years old with active or convalescent COVID-19.

The rearrangement uses TRBV9 and TRBJ1-4; a possible D gene is TRBD1 (5 bases). There are 15 residues in the CDR3. V gave up 0 bases and J gave up 7 bases, with 13 bases separating them. The germline CDR1 and CDR2 sequences are SGDLS and YYNGEE. CDR3 residues: CASSVDWGRGEKLFF. Written as DNA, the CDR3 is TGTGCCAGCAGCGTAGATTGGGGGAGGGGTGAAAAACTGTTTTTT. Using reference TRBV9 and TRBJ1-4 for the parts outside the CDR3, the full variable domain is DSGVTQTPKHLITATGQRVTLRCSPRSGDLSVYWYQQSLDQGLQFLIQYYNGEERAKGNILERFSAQQFPDLHSELNLSSLELGDSALYFCASSVDWGRGEKLFFGSGTQLSVL.

The rearrangement links TRBV19 to TRBJ1-5, with 7 bases that match TRBD1. The V segment lost 9 bases and the J segment 4 bases; nucleotides outside the gene matches: 6. CDR3 length equals 13 residues. The germline V gene has CDR1 LNHDA and CDR2 SQIVND (reference sequence). The CDR3 DNA follows: TGTGCCAGCGGGACAGAAGTAAATCAGCCCCAGCATTTT. This sequence encodes CASGTEVNQPQHF.

The chain couples TRBV7-9 to TRBJ1-4; D gene uncertain. The CDR3 spans 14 residues. The ends were cut back, 3 bases at V and 10 bases at J, with 15 bases in the middle. CDR1 and CDR2 from the germline V gene are SEHNR and FQNEAQ (reference sequence). CDR3: CASSFGYDSGKLFF. The DNA for the CDR3 is TGTGCCAGCAGCTTCGGTTACGACTCTGGAAAACTGTTTTTT. Supplemented by reference TRBV7-9 and TRBJ1-4, the full variable domain reads DTGVSQNPRHKITKRGQNVTFRCDPISEHNRLYWYRQTLGQGPEFLTYFQNEAQLEKSRLLSDRFSAERPKGSFSTLEIQRTEQGDSAMYLCASSFGYDSGKLFFGSGTQLSVL.

The chain links TRBV7-9 to TRBJ2-1; 7 bases line up with TRBD2. The CDR3 is made up of 15 amino acids. From germline, CDR1 is SEHNR and CDR2 FQNEAQ (reference sequence). Trimming at V came to 3 bases and at J to 9 bases, leaving 11 bases not matched to a gene. The DNA for the CDR3 is TGTGCCAGCAGCTTTTTTCGGGAGGATACGGTTGAGCAGTTCTTC. Its translation: CASSFFREDTVEQFF.

In this sample, this clone turned up once. The chain recombines TRBV30 with TRBJ1-5, with 8 bases that match TRBD1. Germline trimming cut 0 bases from V and 7 bases from J; bases unmatched to any gene: 5. Per germline, CDR1 GTSNPN and CDR2 SVGIG (reference sequence). The CDR3 has 14 residues. CDR3 coding DNA: TGTGCCTGGAGTGTACCAGGGGGCTGGCAGCCCCAGCATTTT. Residues: CAWSVPGGWQPQHF.

CDR3 residues: CASSLAGGASRFTDTQYF. As DNA, the CDR3 is TGTGCCAGCAGCTTAGCAGGGGGAGCCTCGAGGTTCACAGATACGCAGTATTTT. The chain couples TRBV7-6 to TRBJ2-3, with a weak D call TRBD1 (6 bases). The CDR3 spans 18 residues. The ends were cut back, 0 bases at V and 2 bases at J, with 18 bases in the middle. CDR1 and CDR2 from the germline V gene are SGHVS and FNYEAQ.